Below, one TCR beta chain is given with its context. This specimen belongs to a study of control samples from healthy donors and cancer patients. Germline V gene data show CDR1 as LGHNT and CDR2 as FRNRAP. This CDR3 contains 16 residues. V lost 0 bases to trimming and J lost 6 bases; unmatched junction nucleotides: 4. TCRdb's table, derived via immunoSEQ multiplex PCR, lists solely in-frame clones and lacks some. The sample has around 150,000 clones; approximately 91% are singletons. Sequencing used blood. The rearrangement uses TRBV12-5 and TRBJ2-1; TRBD2 agrees at 11 bases. The clonotype was recovered from a man under 40 in good health. In DNA form, the CDR3 reads TGTGCTAGTGGTTTGGTAGCGACTAGCGGGGTCAATGAGCAGTTCTTC. Amino acid sequence: CASGLVATSGVNEQFF.